The 11 T cell receptor beta chains in this list originate from one sample, sequenced in a study of control samples from healthy donors and cancer patients. Generated by immunoSEQ multiplex PCR, the TCRdb table keeps only in-frame clones and is missing some. The data hold under 100,000 clones, with about 88% observed a single time. The sequencing sample was made of blood. Source of these receptors: a woman in her 70s in good health.

The chain is built from TRBV18 and TRBJ2-1, with D hard to call. The germline V gene encodes CDR1 KGHSH and CDR2 LQKENI. The length of the CDR3 is 14 residues. The germline V and J ends were trimmed by 0 bases and 10 bases, with 13 bases remaining between them. CDR3 in amino acids: CASSPPTRTREQFF. The CDR3 DNA reads TGTGCCAGCTCACCACCGACGAGGACCAGGGAGCAGTTCTTC.

The rearrangement uses TRBV7-2 and TRBJ1-1; the D is unclear. The CDR3 runs 13 residues. The germline CDR1 and CDR2 sequences are SGHTA and FQGNSA. V was clipped by 3 bases and J by 7 bases, with 12 bases between them. CDR3 loop: CASSFVPGDEAFF. CDR3 DNA sequence: TGTGCCAGCAGCTTCGTCCCGGGAGATGAAGCTTTCTTT.

The CDR3 protein is CASSPGALGNYGYTF. The CDR3 DNA follows: TGTGCCAGCAGCCCCGGGGCCCTCGGCAACTATGGCTACACCTTC. The chain employs TRBV5-6 and TRBJ1-2; perhaps TRBD1 as D (5 bases). CDR1 is SGHDT and CDR2 is YYEEEE in the germline V gene. This CDR3 comprises 15 residues. V shed 4 bases and J shed 2 bases, with 15 bases lying between them.

The gene calls are TRBV5-6 and TRBJ1-5; TRBD1 is a possible D gene (6 bases). CDR1 SGHDT and CDR2 YYEEEE come from the germline V gene. Deletions cut 3 bases from V and 1 base from J, with 11 bases between. This CDR3 has 15 amino acids. The CDR3 DNA is TGTGCCAGCAGCTCCACAGGGTCCAGCAATCAGCCCCAGCATTTT. Encoded protein: CASSSTGSSNQPQHF.

This sequence joins TRBV20-1 and TRBJ1-1; D uncertain. CDR3 length equals 12 residues. Trimming left V 3 bases short and J 1 base short, with 6 bases between. Looked up from germline, CDR1 is DFQATT and CDR2 is SNEGSKA (reference sequence). The CDR3 loop is CSASKANTEAFF. The DNA of the CDR3 is TGCAGTGCTAGTAAAGCGAACACTGAAGCTTTCTTT.

This chain joins TRBV5-4 and TRBJ1-2; TRBD1 agrees at 9 bases. Germline V gene lookup returns CDR1 SGHNT and CDR2 YYREEE (reference sequence). Germline trimming cut 4 bases from V and 5 bases from J; bases unmatched to any gene: 9. The CDR3 covers 15 residues. The CDR3 loop reads CASSHKDRGVYGYTF. In DNA form, the CDR3 reads TGTGCCAGCAGCCATAAAGACAGGGGGGTGTATGGCTACACCTTC.

CDR3 DNA: TGTGCCATCAGTGAGAGAGGTATGGAAAACATTCAGTACTTC. It codes for CAISERGMENIQYF. The chain employs TRBV10-3 and TRBJ2-4, with D unclear. Germline V CDR1 and CDR2: ENHRY, SYGVKD. The CDR3 spans 14 residues. V was pared by 2 bases and J by 5 bases, with 10 bases between.

The gene calls are TRBV3-1 (or the pseudogene TRBV3-2) and TRBJ2-7, with D perhaps matching TRBD1 (6 bases). CDR1 and CDR2 (germline): LGHDT, YNNKEL (reference sequence). The CDR3 totals 16 residues. Between the trimmed V and J ends, which lost 0 bases and 1 base, there was a span of 13 bases. CDR3 sequence: CASSQDLGGLSYEQYF. The CDR3 DNA reads as TGTGCCAGCAGCCAAGACCTAGGGGGTTTATCCTACGAGCAGTACTTC.

The chain is built from TRBV19 and TRBJ1-5; no reliable D call. There are 14 residues in the CDR3. From germline, CDR1 is LNHDA and CDR2 SQIVND (reference sequence). V was trimmed by 8 bases and J by 0 bases, leaving 11 bases between them. DNA of the CDR3: TGTGCCAGTTGTCCCGGATATAGCAATCAGCCCCAGCATTTT. Translation gives CASCPGYSNQPQHF.

The chain has TRBV3-1 (or the pseudogene TRBV3-2) and TRBJ2-1, with 10 nucleotides matching TRBD2. The CDR3 has 15 residues. Germline trimming cut 4 bases from V and 9 bases from J; bases unmatched to any gene: 9. The germline V gene has CDR1 LGHDT and CDR2 YNNKEL (reference sequence). This CDR3 is CASSPTGTSAGEQFF. DNA of the CDR3: TGTGCCAGCAGCCCGACCGGGACTAGCGCTGGTGAGCAGTTCTTC.

The chain joins TRBV6-1 to TRBJ1-1, with TRBD1 as a possible D gene (5 bases). Germline V gene data show CDR1 as MNHNS and CDR2 as SASEGT. With 0 bases removed from V and 1 base from J, the gap between germline ends came to 9 bases. The CDR3 is 15 amino acids. CDR3 DNA: TGTGCCAGCAGTGAAGCACTCCAGGGGAACACTGAAGCTTTCTTT. Protein sequence: CASSEALQGNTEAFF.